The sequence of this T cell receptor (beta chain) was determined in a study of CD8+CD57+ T cells in acquired aplastic anemia. The length of the CDR3 is 16 residues. Trimming took 0 bases from V and 7 from J; bases not matched to a gene: 8. Germline lookup yields CDR1 LGHNA and CDR2 YNFKEQ. This clonotype was counted at least ten times. Genomic DNA served as template for TCR beta VDJ and CDR3 profiling. TCRdb used MiXCR to reprocess the reads, holding one entry per CDR3 protein. Among 200,000 to 300,000 distinct CDR3 sequences listed, 40% to 50% were seen once. Patients picked for sequencing had shown CD8+CD57+ cell expansion detected by flow cytometry. The enrolled patients all had severe acquired aplastic anemia.

Sequencing was carried out using sorted CD4+, CD8+, or CD8+CD57+ T cells (not recorded which) from PBMCs. This rearrangement joins TRBV4-2 to TRBJ2-1; 8 nucleotides align to TRBD2. The sequence was obtained from a human donor with aplastic anemia. The DNA of the CDR3 is TGTGCCAGCAGCCAAGAAGATAGCGGGGCTCCGAATGAGCAGTTCTTC. Encoded protein: CASSQEDSGAPNEQFF.